This is a list of T cell receptor beta chains from one sample in a study of identifying expanded T cells in peripheral blood. The method was immunoSEQ multiplex PCR; TCRdb's version includes in-frame clones alone and lacks a portion of them. The sample includes roughly 96,000 clones, roughly 87% of them seen just once. Sequenced material: blood. The origin of the receptors is a person aged 18 to 69 in good health. The CDR3 runs from the conserved cysteine through the conserved F or W. Fields, in order: CDR3 length, J gene, V gene, clone size, D gene, CDR3 DNA, CDR3 protein. A D gene is named only where the DNA matches it firmly. The size field is filled for only some rows; it gives once, few, many or a size class.

16	TRBJ2-6	TRBV12-5	NA	NA	TGTGCTAGTGGTTCGGCATTGGGGTCTGGGGCCAACGTCCTGACTTTC	CASGSALGSGANVLTF
15	TRBJ1-4	TRBV11-2	once	TRBD1	TGTGCCAGCACCCGGGTAGGGACAGGGAATGAAAAACTGTTTTTT	CASTRVGTGNEKLFF
16	TRBJ2-3	TRBV15	NA	TRBD1	TGTGCCACCAGCCTTGGACAGGGGGCCCCCTCAGATACGCAGTATTTT	CATSLGQGAPSDTQYF
15	TRBJ1-3	TRBV6-4	NA	NA	TGTGCCAGCAGTGACATCCAGGGTTCTGGAAACACCATATATTTT	CASSDIQGSGNTIYF
17	TRBJ1-6	TRBV9	few	NA	TGTGCCAGCAGCCCAACAGTTTCGGGACAATATAATTCACCCCTCCACTTT	CASSPTVSGQYNSPLHF
14	TRBJ1-1	TRBV5-1	NA	NA	TGCGCCAGCAGCAGGGGAGGGGTTGACACTGAAGCTTTCTTT	CASSRGGVDTEAFF
13	TRBJ2-2	TRBV29-1	NA	NA	TGCAGCGTTGAAGATCTTGCTTCCGGGGAGCTGTTTTTT	CSVEDLASGELFF
10	TRBJ1-1	TRBV30	NA	TRBD1	TGTGCCTGGGCGGGACAGTGGGCTTTCTTT	CAWAGQWAFF
17	TRBJ2-1	TRBV19	NA	NA	TGTGCCAGTAGTATAGAGGAGCAGGTTCCGCAGGGCGATGAGCAGTTCTTC	CASSIEEQVPQGDEQFF
13	TRBJ1-2	TRBV7-3	NA	NA	TGTGCCAGCAGTACCGGGGGGAACTATGGCTACACCTTC	CASSTGGNYGYTF
16	TRBJ2-7	TRBV18	NA	NA	TGTGCCAGCTCACCACGTGCAGAGACCTTCTCCTACGAGCAGTACTTC	CASSPRAETFSYEQYF
13	TRBJ2-2	TRBV9	few	NA	TGTGCCAGCAGCGTACGGCCAACCGGGGAGCTGTTTTTT	CASSVRPTGELFF
15	TRBJ1-2	TRBV6-1	NA	TRBD1	TGTGCCAGCAGTGAAAGGGGGGGGGACAGGAACGGCTACACCTTC	CASSERGGDRNGYTF
13	TRBJ2-3	TRBV27	NA	NA	TGTGCCAGCACCTCTGGGCTCACAGATACGCAGTATTTT	CASTSGLTDTQYF
12	TRBJ2-3	TRBV9	NA	TRBD2	TGTGCCAGCAGCGTAGATGGGGGGGATCTGTATTTT	CASSVDGGDLYF
13	TRBJ2-7	TRBV10-3	NA	NA	TGTGCCATCAGTGTCGGAGAACCCGACGAGCAGTACTTC	CAISVGEPDEQYF
14	TRBJ1-1	TRBV2	few	TRBD1	TGTGCCAGCAGGGGACAGGGAGGGAACACTGAAGCTTTCTTT	CASRGQGGNTEAFF
13	TRBJ2-5	TRBV28	NA	TRBD1	TGTGCCAGCAGCAGGGACAGGAGGGAGACCCAGTACTTC	CASSRDRRETQYF
13	TRBJ1-4	TRBV11-2	once	NA	TGTGCCAGCAGCTTAGATCATTATGAAAAACTGTTTTTT	CASSLDHYEKLFF
15	TRBJ1-1	TRBV4-1	NA	TRBD1	TGCGCCAGCAGCCAACCACATACAGGGGAAACTGAAGCTTTCTTT	CASSQPHTGETEAFF
13	TRBJ1-1	TRBV2	NA	NA	TGTGCCAGCAGAGCCAGGGTGAACACTGAAGCTTTCTTT	CASRARVNTEAFF
19	TRBJ2-1	TRBV11-2	NA	NA	TGTGCCAGCAGCTTAGTTGGGGTTAGCGACTCGAGCTCCTACAATGAGCAGTTCTTC	CASSLVGVSDSSSYNEQFF
14	TRBJ1-5	TRBV18	once	NA	TGTGCCAGCTCACCACCTTTTGACGGCTCGCCCCAGCATTTT	CASSPPFDGSPQHF
14	TRBJ2-3	TRBV2	NA	TRBD1	TGTGCCAGCAGGCCGGACAGGCACACAGATACGCAGTATTTT	CASRPDRHTDTQYF
15	TRBJ1-5	TRBV10-3	NA	TRBD1	TGTGCCATCAGTGCGCAGGGACAGTTCAATCAGCCCCAGCATTTT	CAISAQGQFNQPQHF
17	TRBJ1-5	TRBV19	NA	NA	TGTGCCAGTAACTATGGGTGGAAGGAGCCGTCTGGTCAGCCCCAGCATTTT	CASNYGWKEPSGQPQHF
14	TRBJ1-2	TRBV6-5	NA	NA	TGTGCCAGCAGGGGGACCGATGAGATCTATGGCTACACCTTC	CASRGTDEIYGYTF